The 22 T cell receptor beta chains below were found in one sample sequenced in a study of blood T cell repertoires in COVID-19. Produced via immunoSEQ multiplex PCR; TCRdb's table is partial and in-frame only. The top ten hold 2.4% of the sample, which has under 300,000 clones, 80% to 90% seen once. The sample comprised PBMCs or T cells enriched from blood (not recorded which). These receptors all stem from a woman between 18 and 30 years old who had recovered from COVID-19.

The V and J genes are TRBV7-2 and TRBJ1-1; 7 nucleotides agree with TRBD1. V lost 1 base and J lost 1; bases outside the gene matches: 3. Germline lookup yields CDR1 SGHTA and CDR2 FQGNSA. The CDR3 is 15 residues long. The chain's CDR3 is CASSLETGRNTEAFF. CDR3 in DNA: TGTGCCAGCAGCTTAGAGACAGGGAGGAACACTGAAGCTTTCTTT.

This clone appeared a single time. The J gene is TRBJ1-5, the V gene TRBV27; D may be TRBD1 (5 bases). V shed 2 bases and J shed 5 bases, with 10 bases lying between them. CDR3 length: 14 residues. Germline assignment: CDR1 MNHEY and CDR2 SMNVEV (reference sequence). The DNA for the CDR3 is TGTGCCAGCAGTTTAGGGGCGGGATATCAGCCCCAGCATTTT. Residues: CASSLGAGYQPQHF.

A word on this clone: The germline gene is not matched at one end of the junction; a read error may be the cause. The rearrangement joins TRBV7-7 to TRBJ2-1; 11 nucleotides align to TRBD2. Germline values: CDR1 SSHAT, CDR2 FNYEAQ (reference sequence). CDR3 size: 15 residues. CDR3 nucleotides: TGTGCTAGCAGCTTAGCGGGGGGGACATACAATGAGCAGTTCTTC. Its protein product is CASSLAGGTYNEQFF.

J is TRBJ1-2 and V is TRBV7-2; no clear D gene. The CDR3 is 13 residues long. V was clipped by 1 base and J by 3 bases, with 6 bases between them. Germline V lookup: CDR1 SGHTA, CDR2 FQGNSA. DNA of the CDR3: TGTGCCAGCAGCTTAGGCGGGTACTATGGCTACACCTTC. This codes for CASSLGGYYGYTF.

This chain connects TRBV7-2 to TRBJ1-2; TRBD1 agrees at 7 bases. Germline trimming cut 5 bases from V and 2 bases from J; bases unmatched to any gene: 11. Germline assignment: CDR1 SGHTA and CDR2 FQGNSA. The CDR3 extends over 16 amino acids. The CDR3 bases are TGTGCCAGCAGCCCCCGGGCGGGACAGTTCAACTATGGCTACACCTTC. Its protein is CASSPRAGQFNYGYTF.

V and J are TRBV6-5 and TRBJ2-2; D possibly corresponds to TRBD2 (6 bases). V was cut by 8 bases and J by 0 bases, with 10 bases left in between. Germline-derived CDR1 and CDR2 are MNHEY and SVGAGI. The CDR3 runs 14 residues. The CDR3 nucleotides read TGTGCCAGCCGGAGGGTCTCGAACACCGGGGAGCTGTTTTTT. Translated: CASRRVSNTGELFF.

V is TRBV29-1 and J is TRBJ1-4; 7 bases agree with TRBD1. The germline gives CDR1 SQVTM, CDR2 ANQGSEA. This CDR3 is 13 amino acids long. V trimming: 6 bases; J trimming: 8 bases; junction bases outside the gene matches: 9. The CDR3 bases are TGCAGCGTCTACAGGGGTGGTTCGGAAAAACTGTTTTTT. Amino acid sequence: CSVYRGGSEKLFF. The full variable domain, its missing parts supplied by reference TRBV29-1 and TRBJ1-4, is SAVISQKPSRDICQRGTSLTIQCQVDSQVTMMFWYRQQPGQSLTLIATANQGSEATYESGFVIDKFPISRPNLTFSTLTVSNMSPEDSSIYLCSVYRGGSEKLFFGSGTQLSVL.

This CDR3 reads CASKASGLNYEQYF. DNA for the CDR3: TGTGCCAGTAAAGCTAGCGGCCTCAACTACGAGCAGTACTTC. The V and J genes are TRBV19 and TRBJ2-7; 7 nucleotides line up with TRBD2. The junction had 9 bases not matched to a gene; V was cut back by 7 bases and J by 3 bases. The CDR3 extends over 14 amino acids. The germline V gene encodes CDR1 LNHDA and CDR2 SQIVND (reference sequence).

The chain uses TRBV27 and TRBJ1-5; 9 bases line up with TRBD1. CDR1 and CDR2 from the germline V gene are MNHEY and SMNVEV (reference sequence). With V trimmed by 5 bases and J by 1 base, 6 bases remained unmatched. The CDR3 runs to 16 residues. In DNA, the CDR3 is TGTGCCAGCAGTCGAACAGGGGGCTTAAGCAATCAGCCCCAGCATTTT. Its protein product is CASSRTGGLSNQPQHF.

This clone has just a few counts. The J gene is TRBJ1-5, the V gene TRBV3-1 (or the pseudogene TRBV3-2); 10 bases match TRBD1. The trim removed 3 bases at V and 6 bases at J, leaving 2 bases unmatched. Germline CDR1 reads LGHDT; CDR2 reads YNNKEL (reference sequence). The CDR3 has 14 amino acids. The CDR3 bases are TGTGCCAGCAGCCAGCGACAGGGGGCTCAGCCCCAGCATTTT. This gives the protein CASSQRQGAQPQHF.

The chain has TRBV6-5 and TRBJ1-6; TRBD1 aligns across 7 bases. Trimming at V came to 7 bases and at J to 7 bases, leaving 7 bases not matched to a gene. The length of the CDR3 is 14 residues. Germline lookup yields CDR1 MNHEY and CDR2 SVGAGI. DNA of the CDR3: TGTGCCAGCAAGCGACAGGGCGACAATTCACCCCTCCACTTT. Translation: CASKRQGDNSPLHF.

V usage is TRBV28 and J usage is TRBJ1-4; 12 nucleotides align to TRBD1. The CDR3 length is 18 residues. CDR1 MDHEN and CDR2 SYDVKM come from the germline V gene. Trimming took 6 bases from V and 5 from J; bases not matched to a gene: 13. The CDR3: CASSSLTGQGARNEKLFF. In DNA, the CDR3 is TGTGCCAGCAGCTCGCTGACGGGACAGGGGGCTCGGAATGAAAAACTGTTTTTT. Full variable domain (missing parts from reference TRBV28 and TRBJ1-4): DVKVTQSSRYLVKRTGEKVFLECVQDMDHENMFWYRQDPGLGLRLIYFSYDVKMKEKGDIPEGYSVSREKKERFSLILESASTNQTSMYLCASSSLTGQGARNEKLFFGSGTQLSVL.

The chain is built from TRBV9 and TRBJ1-2; D call uncertain. V was trimmed by 0 bases and J by 2 bases, leaving 8 bases between them. Germline V gives CDR1 SGDLS, CDR2 YYNGEE. The CDR3 consists of 14 residues. CDR3 region: CASSVDPENYGYTF. In DNA, the CDR3 is TGTGCCAGCAGCGTAGATCCGGAGAACTATGGCTACACCTTC.

V usage is TRBV6-5 and J usage is TRBJ1-1; D unresolved. From germline, CDR1 is MNHEY and CDR2 SVGAGI. V was cut by 4 bases and J by 5 bases, with 8 bases left in between. This CDR3 region has 12 residues. This chain's CDR3 is CASSSLLTEAFF. The CDR3 coding sequence is TGTGCCAGCAGTTCACTTCTTACTGAAGCTTTCTTT.

The V gene is TRBV6-5, the J gene TRBJ1-1, with 8 bases aligning to TRBD1. CDR1 and CDR2 from the germline V gene are MNHEY and SVGAGI. The CDR3 loop spans 13 amino acids. Trimming cost V 6 bases and J 6 bases; bases outside gene matches: 6. As DNA, the CDR3 is TGTGCCAGCAGGGGACAGGTGGGGGCTGAAGCTTTCTTT. Its protein product is CASRGQVGAEAFF.

The V call is TRBV7-6, the J call TRBJ2-2; D not certain. Trimming left V 4 bases short and J 3 bases short, with 3 bases between. The germline gives CDR1 SGHVS, CDR2 FNYEAQ. This CDR3 region has 12 residues. The CDR3 loop reads CASSSYTGELFF. The CDR3 nucleotides read TGTGCCAGCAGCTCATACACCGGGGAGCTGTTTTTT.

This chain links TRBV28 with TRBJ1-4; 9 bases fit TRBD1. Germline CDR1 and CDR2: MDHEN and SYDVKM. V lost 8 bases and J lost 7; bases outside the gene matches: 5. The CDR3 consists of 13 residues. The CDR3 region is CASEDRGSEKLFF. In nucleotides, the CDR3 is TGTGCCAGCGAGGACAGGGGAAGTGAAAAACTGTTTTTT.

J is TRBJ2-5 and V is TRBV14; TRBD1 aligns across 8 bases. Germline V CDR1 and CDR2: SGHDN, FVKESK. Trimming took 1 base from V and 1 from J; bases not matched to a gene: 2. The CDR3 length is 15 residues. CDR3 coding DNA: TGTGCCAGCAGCCAAGGGGGGACAGGCCAAGAGACCCAGTACTTC. It encodes CASSQGGTGQETQYF.

This rearrangement joins TRBV24-1 to TRBJ2-2, with TRBD1 as a possible D gene (6 bases). V was shortened by 9 bases and J by 2 bases, with 15 bases between the two germline ends. Germline V lookup: CDR1 KGHDR, CDR2 SFDVKD. CDR3 size: 15 residues. The CDR3 here is CATDADSGNTGELFF. For the CDR3, the DNA is TGTGCCACCGATGCGGACAGCGGAAACACCGGGGAGCTGTTTTTT.

The chain employs TRBV7-9 and TRBJ1-2, with D tentatively TRBD1 (5 bases). The CDR3 spans 13 residues. Germline CDR1 reads SEHNR; CDR2 reads FQNEAQ (reference sequence). V was cut by 5 bases and J by 8 bases, with 15 bases left in between. The CDR3 loop is CASSPAGEGGYTF. The CDR3 nucleotides are TGTGCCAGCAGCCCAGCGGGGGAAGGGGGCTACACCTTC.

This clone was seen once. V gene TRBV6-5 combines with J gene TRBJ2-7; 7 bases match TRBD1. The V gene's germline CDR1 is MNHEY and CDR2 SVGAGI. The CDR3 is 14 residues long. V lost 6 bases, J lost 3 bases, and 8 bases stayed unmatched. This chain's CDR3 is CASSPRTGLYEQYF. The CDR3 nucleotides read TGTGCCAGCAGCCCGAGGACAGGCCTCTACGAGCAGTACTTC.

The chain combines TRBV7-9 with TRBJ2-7, with D maybe TRBD1 (6 bases). The CDR3 is 15 amino acids. Trimming shortened V by 4 bases and J by 5 bases, and 18 bases separated the two germline ends. Germline CDR1 is SEHNR and CDR2 is FQNEAQ (reference sequence). This chain's CDR3 is CASSSTTGRVDEQYF. CDR3 sequence (DNA): TGTGCCAGCAGCTCTACGACAGGTAGGGTAGACGAGCAGTACTTC.